These 27 T cell receptor beta chains share one sample of origin, sequenced in a study of blood T cell repertoires in COVID-19. TCRdb's copy holds only in-frame clones and misses some; the assay was immunoSEQ multiplex PCR. The sample consists of about 230,000 clones, just under 90% of them appearing once. The material sequenced was PBMCs or T cells enriched from blood (not recorded which). These receptors all come from a woman aged 25 to 45 with acute COVID-19.

V usage is TRBV30 and J usage is TRBJ1-3; possible D gene TRBD1, 6 bases. V was clipped by 8 bases and J by 2 bases, with 22 bases between them. CDR3 length: 16 amino acids. Per germline, CDR1 GTSNPN and CDR2 SVGIG (reference sequence). The CDR3 protein is CAGQSSQGSTGNTIYF. CDR3 coding DNA: TGTGCCGGCCAATCTTCACAGGGATCAACTGGAAACACCATATATTTT.

The chain joins TRBV7-2 to TRBJ1-2; 7 nucleotides agree with TRBD1. The CDR3 sequence is 16 residues long. V was pared by 1 base and J by 2 bases, with 7 bases of the junction left unmatched. Germline CDR1 SGHTA, CDR2 FQGNSA. This CDR3 is CASSLVRDRSNYGYTF. The CDR3 nucleotides read TGTGCCAGCAGCTTAGTAAGGGACAGATCAAACTATGGCTACACCTTC.

J is TRBJ1-3 and V is TRBV2; 9 positions match TRBD1. Germline trimming cut 9 bases from V and 1 base from J; bases unmatched to any gene: 4. CDR1 is SNHLY and CDR2 is FYNNEI in the germline V gene. The length of the CDR3 is 14 residues. The CDR3 DNA reads as TGTGCCAGGACAGGGGGAATATCTGGAAACACCATATATTTT. Translated, it gives CARTGGISGNTIYF.

The chain joins TRBV2 to TRBJ1-4, with D perhaps matching TRBD1 (5 bases). Germline V lookup: CDR1 SNHLY, CDR2 FYNNEI. With 8 bases removed from V and 3 bases from J, the gap between germline ends came to 16 bases. CDR3 size: 15 residues. This CDR3 reads CASLPRGNSNEKLFF. The DNA for the CDR3 is TGTGCCAGCCTCCCACGGGGGAATTCTAATGAAAAACTGTTTTTT.

The chain uses TRBV18 and TRBJ1-5; D uncertain. V was shortened by 2 bases and J by 1 base, with 9 bases between the two germline ends. Germline V gives CDR1 KGHSH, CDR2 LQKENI. CDR3 length: 15 residues. The CDR3 region has the DNA TGTGCCAGCTCACCAACGGTGAGGAGCAATCAGCCCCAGCATTTT. Translated, it gives CASSPTVRSNQPQHF.

CDR3 coding DNA: TGTGCCAGCAGCTCGACAGGACAGGGAAAAGCTTTCTTT. Translating gives CASSSTGQGKAFF. The genes are TRBV5-6 and TRBJ1-1, with 8 bases lining up with TRBD1. The CDR3 spans 13 residues. With V trimmed by 3 bases and J by 9 bases, 7 bases remained unmatched. CDR1 is SGHDT and CDR2 is YYEEEE in the germline V gene. The full variable domain, rest sourced from reference TRBV5-6 and TRBJ1-1, is DAGVTQSPTHLIKTRGQQVTLRCSPKSGHDTVSWYQQALGQGPQFIFQYYEEEERQRGNFPDRFSGHQFPNYSSELNVNALLLGDSALYLCASSSTGQGKAFFGQGTRLTVV.

The chain links TRBV5-4 to TRBJ1-2, with TRBD1 matching 7 bases. V gave up 3 bases and J gave up 6 bases; unmatched junction bases: 14. The CDR3 has 16 amino acids. CDR1 is SGHNT, CDR2 YYREEE, per germline (reference sequence). This CDR3 is CASSSPPGDRADGYTF. DNA of the CDR3: TGTGCCAGCAGCTCCCCCCCCGGCGACAGGGCCGATGGCTACACCTTC.

V usage is TRBV5-1 and J usage is TRBJ2-1; 8 bases are shared with TRBD2. The germline CDR1 and CDR2 sequences are SGHRS and YFSETQ. With V trimmed by 2 bases and J by 6 bases, 4 bases remained unmatched. CDR3 size: 14 residues. The CDR3 here is CASSLGGGSNEQFF. CDR3 nucleotide sequence: TGCGCCAGCAGCTTAGGCGGGGGGAGCAATGAGCAGTTCTTC.

This clone is a singleton in its sample. This chain joins TRBV9 and TRBJ1-6; 10 bases line up with TRBD1. The V gene end was trimmed by 3 bases and the J gene end by 7 bases; junction bases not matched to a gene: 4. The V gene's germline CDR1 is SGDLS and CDR2 YYNGEE. The CDR3 is 15 residues long. CDR3 DNA: TGTGCCAGCAGCGCACCGGGACAGGGGAATTCACCCCTCCACTTT. Translating gives CASSAPGQGNSPLHF.

This rearrangement joins TRBV5-6 to TRBJ2-3, with 7 bases that match TRBD2. CDR1 and CDR2 from the germline V gene are SGHDT and YYEEEE. The V and J ends lost 5 bases and 1 base, in that order; junction bases with no gene match: 10. The CDR3 runs 16 residues. For the CDR3, the DNA is TGTGCCAGCAGGGGACTACCGGGAGTCGGCACAGATACGCAGTATTTT. Its protein product is CASRGLPGVGTDTQYF.

The chain joins TRBV4-3 to TRBJ2-7; 8 nucleotides align to TRBD1. Losses at the gene ends were 4 bases for V and 4 bases for J; bases not matched to a gene: 6. The CDR3 sequence is 14 residues long. Germline V gene lookup returns CDR1 LGHNA and CDR2 YSLEER. In nucleotides, the CDR3 is TGCGCCAGCAGCCTCGGGACAGGTAAATACGAGCAGTACTTC. Protein sequence: CASSLGTGKYEQYF.

This rearrangement joins TRBV7-9 to TRBJ1-3; 9 nucleotides line up with TRBD1. Germline CDR1 is SEHNR and CDR2 is FQNEAQ (reference sequence). The CDR3 consists of 17 residues. Trimming cost V 5 bases and J 4 bases; bases outside gene matches: 12. The CDR3 reads CASSLTIGTGMGNTIYF. In DNA, the CDR3 is TGTGCCAGCAGCCTAACCATTGGGACAGGGATGGGAAACACCATATATTTT.

The J gene is TRBJ1-1, the V gene TRBV28; 8 nucleotides agree with TRBD1. Germline V gene sequence: CDR1 MDHEN, CDR2 SYDVKM. V was pared by 6 bases and J by 1 base, with 10 bases of the junction left unmatched. The CDR3 extends over 16 amino acids. In DNA, the CDR3 is TGTGCCAGCAGCAGGACAGGGATAAGAAGGAACACTGAAGCTTTCTTT. It translates to CASSRTGIRRNTEAFF. Full variable domain (outside the CDR3, taken from reference TRBV28 and TRBJ1-1): DVKVTQSSRYLVKRTGEKVFLECVQDMDHENMFWYRQDPGLGLRLIYFSYDVKMKEKGDIPEGYSVSREKKERFSLILESASTNQTSMYLCASSRTGIRRNTEAFFGQGTRLTVV.

This clone was seen a single time. The rearrangement uses TRBV27 and TRBJ2-7, with D perhaps TRBD2 (6 bases). V was clipped by 5 bases and J by 6 bases, with 14 bases between them. CDR1 and CDR2 (germline): MNHEY, SMNVEV (reference sequence). The CDR3 loop spans 13 amino acids. The CDR3 DNA sequence: TGTGCCAGCAGTCCGGGACTCTTAGGCGAGCAGTACTTC. Translating gives CASSPGLLGEQYF.

This chain's CDR3 is CASSQGAGNEQFF. CDR3 nucleotides: TGTGCCAGTAGCCAGGGGGCTGGGAATGAGCAGTTCTTC. The rearrangement joins TRBV19 to TRBJ2-1, with 8 bases fitting TRBD1. In germline, CDR1 is LNHDA, CDR2 SQIVND (reference sequence). CDR3 length: 13 residues. Unmatched junction bases numbered 5, after V lost 6 bases and J lost 7 bases. Full variable domain (missing parts from reference TRBV19 and TRBJ2-1): DGGITQSPKYLFRKEGQNVTLSCEQNLNHDAMYWYRQDPGQGLRLIYYSQIVNDFQKGDIAEGYSVSREKKESFPLTVTSAQKNPTAFYLCASSQGAGNEQFFGPGTRLTVL.

The rearrangement joins TRBV4-1 to TRBJ2-7, with 13 bases lining up with TRBD2. J lost 1 base, V lost 1 base, and 7 bases had no gene match. The CDR3 is 18 residues long. Germline assignment: CDR1 MGHRA and CDR2 YSYEKL. The CDR3, as DNA: TGCGCCAGCAGCCAAGGTGACAAGGGACTAGCGGGATCCTACGAGCAGTACTTC. This gives the protein CASSQGDKGLAGSYEQYF.

This chain uses TRBV30 with TRBJ1-2; D not resolved. Germline V gives CDR1 GTSNPN, CDR2 SVGIG (reference sequence). The V gene lost 1 base and the J gene lost 4 bases, with 13 bases spanning the gap. The CDR3 length is 14 residues. This CDR3 is CAWSAAGGVYGYTF. Written as DNA, the CDR3 is TGTGCCTGGAGTGCGGCAGGCGGGGTCTATGGCTACACCTTC.

This chain links TRBV2 with TRBJ1-5; 11 bases are shared with TRBD1. The V segment lost 6 bases and the J segment 5 bases; nucleotides outside the gene matches: 3. CDR1 SNHLY and CDR2 FYNNEI come from the germline V gene. The CDR3 has 14 amino acids. CDR3 sequence reads: CASRRTGGDQPQHF. The CDR3 DNA reads TGTGCCAGCAGGCGGACAGGGGGCGATCAGCCCCAGCATTTT.

The chain employs TRBV3-1 (or the pseudogene TRBV3-2) and TRBJ2-5; TRBD2 agrees at 10 bases. Per germline, CDR1 LGHDT and CDR2 YNNKEL (reference sequence). The CDR3 has 17 residues. J lost 4 bases, V lost 1 base, and 9 bases had no gene match. The DNA of the CDR3 is TGTGCCAGCAGCCAAGGCCCCGGGACTAGCGATGCAGAGACCCAGTACTTC. Its translation: CASSQGPGTSDAETQYF.

CDR3 DNA: TGTGCCATCAGTGAGTTGGCGGCCAGCTCCTACGAGCAGTACTTC. Protein sequence: CAISELAASSYEQYF. The chain employs TRBV10-3 and TRBJ2-7; D is unclear. The CDR3 spans 15 residues. Germline V gene sequence: CDR1 ENHRY, CDR2 SYGVKD. Trimming took 1 base from V and 0 from J, leaving 10 bases between them.

The chain uses TRBV6-5 and TRBJ2-7; 9 positions agree with TRBD1. V lost 5 bases to trimming and J lost 6 bases; unmatched junction nucleotides: 11. Germline CDR1 MNHEY, CDR2 SVGAGI. This CDR3 is built from 15 residues. The CDR3 is CASSPPGTGSAEQYF. DNA for the CDR3: TGTGCCAGCAGTCCCCCCGGGACAGGGTCCGCCGAGCAGTACTTC.

The CDR3 DNA reads as TGTGCCAGTAGTATAGGGACAGGTTCCTACGAGCAGTACTTC. It codes for CASSIGTGSYEQYF. The rearrangement links TRBV19 to TRBJ2-7, with TRBD1 matching 7 bases. Germline-derived CDR1 and CDR2 are LNHDA and SQIVND (reference sequence). The CDR3 has 14 residues. With 1 base clipped from V and 1 base from J, the junction kept 1 base outside the gene matches.

The J gene is TRBJ1-1, the V gene TRBV11-3; D not resolved. V dropped 1 base and J dropped 3 bases, with 6 bases sitting between them. CDR1 and CDR2 (germline): SGHNT, YENEEA. This CDR3 has 13 amino acids. The CDR3 spells CASSLVRDTEAFF. CDR3 nucleotides: TGTGCCAGCAGCTTAGTCCGGGACACTGAAGCTTTCTTT.

This chain connects TRBV12-3 or TRBV12-4 to TRBJ2-7; 8 positions agree with TRBD2. J gave up 0 bases and V 8 bases, and 3 bases lay outside the gene matches. The CDR3 runs to 13 residues. CDR3 amino acids: CASESGSSYEQYF. In DNA form, the CDR3 reads TGTGCCAGCGAAAGCGGGAGCTCCTACGAGCAGTACTTC.

This chain connects TRBV7-9 to TRBJ2-2; maybe TRBD1 (8 bases). This CDR3 is 15 amino acids long. Trimming left V 2 bases short and J 3 bases short, with 10 bases between. Germline assignment: CDR1 SEHNR and CDR2 FQNEAQ (reference sequence). CDR3 nucleotides: TGTGCCAGCAGCTTAACAGGGGGGGACACCGGGGAGCTGTTTTTT. Its translation is CASSLTGGDTGELFF.

In this sample, this clone turned up once. The chain carries TRBV11-3 and TRBJ1-1, with 10 bases matching TRBD1. The CDR3 extends over 14 amino acids. V gave up 5 bases and J gave up 4 bases; unmatched junction bases: 4. From germline, CDR1 is SGHNT and CDR2 YENEEA. DNA for the CDR3: TGTGCCAGCAGCAAAGGACAGGGGGGCACTGAAGCTTTCTTT. Amino acid sequence: CASSKGQGGTEAFF. Drawing the rest from reference TRBV11-3 and TRBJ1-1, the complete variable domain is EAGVVQSPRYKIIEKKQPVAFWCNPISGHNTLYWYLQNLGQGPELLIRYENEEAVDDSQLPKDRFSAERLKGVDSTLKIQPAELGDSAVYLCASSKGQGGTEAFFGQGTRLTVV.

This chain connects TRBV7-9 to TRBJ2-3, with D possibly being TRBD2 (5 bases). The CDR3 length is 14 residues. The V end was cut by 11 bases, the J end by 2 bases, with 17 bases between. CDR1 is SEHNR, CDR2 FQNEAQ, per germline (reference sequence). The CDR3 nucleotides read TGTGCCGCACTGACTATGCACTACACAGATACGCAGTATTTT. It translates to CAALTMHYTDTQYF. The full variable domain, with the rest looked up from reference TRBV7-9 and TRBJ2-3, is DTGVSQNPRHKITKRGQNVTFRCDPISEHNRLYWYRQTLGQGPEFLTYFQNEAQLEKSRLLSDRFSAERPKGSFSTLEIQRTEQGDSAMYLCAALTMHYTDTQYFGPGTRLTVL.